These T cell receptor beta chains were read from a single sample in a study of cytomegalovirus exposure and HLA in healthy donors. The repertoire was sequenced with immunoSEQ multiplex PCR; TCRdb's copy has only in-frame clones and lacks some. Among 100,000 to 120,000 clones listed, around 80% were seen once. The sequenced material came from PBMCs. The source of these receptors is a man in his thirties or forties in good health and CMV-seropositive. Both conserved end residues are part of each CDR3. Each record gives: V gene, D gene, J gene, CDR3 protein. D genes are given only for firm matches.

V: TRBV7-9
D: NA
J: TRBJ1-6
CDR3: CASSLQGIRSPLHF

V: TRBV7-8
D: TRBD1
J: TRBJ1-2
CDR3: CASSLLDRGDYGYTF

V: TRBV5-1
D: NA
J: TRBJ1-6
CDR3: CASKESFENSPLHF

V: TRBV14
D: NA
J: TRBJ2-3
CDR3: CASSQVGGGADTQYF

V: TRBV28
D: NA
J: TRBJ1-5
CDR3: CASSTTGLSNQPQHF

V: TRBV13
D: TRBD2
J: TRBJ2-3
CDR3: CASSLISGGGNTQYF

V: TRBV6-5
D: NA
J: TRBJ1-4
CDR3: CATGGSNEKLFF

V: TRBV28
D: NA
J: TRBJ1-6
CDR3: CASRAGGQDASPLHF

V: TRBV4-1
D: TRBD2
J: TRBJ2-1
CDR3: CASSSSSGGANEQFF

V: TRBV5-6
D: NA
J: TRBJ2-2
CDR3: CASSHTGSGELFF

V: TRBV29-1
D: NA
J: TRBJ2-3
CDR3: CSVEQKRDTQYF

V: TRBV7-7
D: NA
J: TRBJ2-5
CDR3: CASSLAPRETQYF

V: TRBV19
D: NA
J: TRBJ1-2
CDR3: CASSTTGHYGYTF

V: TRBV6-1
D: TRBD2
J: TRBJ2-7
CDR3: CASTWTSGPYEQYF

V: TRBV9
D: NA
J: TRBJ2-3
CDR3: CASSARPVSSDTQYF

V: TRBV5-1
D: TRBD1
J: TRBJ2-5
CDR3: CASSLGTAQETQYF

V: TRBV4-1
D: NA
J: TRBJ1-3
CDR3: CASSQEPTGNGNTIYF

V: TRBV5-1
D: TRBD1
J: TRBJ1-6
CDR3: CASSWTGQGLDSPLHF

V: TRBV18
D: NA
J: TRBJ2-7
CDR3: CASSPGTPGEQYF

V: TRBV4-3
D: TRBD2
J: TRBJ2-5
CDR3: CASSQEPARGGSETQYF

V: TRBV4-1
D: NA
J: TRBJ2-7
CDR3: CASSQDRGYEQYF

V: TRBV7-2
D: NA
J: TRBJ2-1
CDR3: CASSSSRVGRHEQFF

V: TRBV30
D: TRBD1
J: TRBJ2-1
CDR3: CAWASRTGTYNEQFF

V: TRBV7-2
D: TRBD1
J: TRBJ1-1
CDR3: CASSLRTGDTEAFF

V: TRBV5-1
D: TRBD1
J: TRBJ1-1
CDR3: CASSKQGQGLVNTEAFF

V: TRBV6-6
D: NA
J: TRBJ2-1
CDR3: CASSSRGDYNEQFF

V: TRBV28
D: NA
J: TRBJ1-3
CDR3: CASRGDTGNTIYF

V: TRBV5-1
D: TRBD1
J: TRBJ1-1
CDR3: CASSQGQGMGTEAFF

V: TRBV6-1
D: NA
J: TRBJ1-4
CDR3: CASSAAGSRANEKLFF

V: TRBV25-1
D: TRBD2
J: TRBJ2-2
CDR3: CASREGLGDTGELFF

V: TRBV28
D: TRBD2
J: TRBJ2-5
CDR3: CASSTGLAGTRTQYF

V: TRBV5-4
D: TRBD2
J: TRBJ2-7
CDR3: CASSSLAGETMGEQYF

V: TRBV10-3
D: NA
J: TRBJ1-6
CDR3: CAISVVAGESPLHF

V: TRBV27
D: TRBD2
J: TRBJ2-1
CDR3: CASTKRNSGGPDNEQFF

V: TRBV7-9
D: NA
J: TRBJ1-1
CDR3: CAGSVTGPNTEAFF

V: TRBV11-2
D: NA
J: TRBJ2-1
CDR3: CASSFFPGNNEQFF

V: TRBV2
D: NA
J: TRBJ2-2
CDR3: CAGSRGNTGELFF

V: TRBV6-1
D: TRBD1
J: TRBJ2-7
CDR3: CASSEMGQHSYEQYF

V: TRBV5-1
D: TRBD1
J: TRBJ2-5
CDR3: CASSPDRGPSQYF

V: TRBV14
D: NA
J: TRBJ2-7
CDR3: CASSSVPSYEQYF

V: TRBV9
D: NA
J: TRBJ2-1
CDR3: CASSPQYGGNEQFF

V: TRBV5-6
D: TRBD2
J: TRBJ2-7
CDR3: CASSLEASGYEQYF

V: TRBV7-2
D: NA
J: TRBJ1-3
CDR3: CASSLGGVGETGNTIYF

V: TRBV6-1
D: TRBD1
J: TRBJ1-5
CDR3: CASSARTGRNQPQHF

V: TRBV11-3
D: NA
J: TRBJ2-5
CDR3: CASSFNLQETQYF

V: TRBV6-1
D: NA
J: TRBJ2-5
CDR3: CASSEGGRQETQYF

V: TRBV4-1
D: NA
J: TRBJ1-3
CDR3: CASSFESGNTIYF

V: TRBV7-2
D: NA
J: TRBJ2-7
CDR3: CASSSPQGASYEQYF

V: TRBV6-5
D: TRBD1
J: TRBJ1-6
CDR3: CASSTTGGDSPLHF

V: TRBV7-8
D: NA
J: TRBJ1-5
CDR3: CASSPIGRNGFNQPQHF

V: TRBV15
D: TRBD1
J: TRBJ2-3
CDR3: CATSRDGTGATDTQYF

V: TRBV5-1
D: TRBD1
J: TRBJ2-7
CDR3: CASSLDRQGAYEQYF

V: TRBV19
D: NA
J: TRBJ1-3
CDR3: CASTTSRGSGNTIYF

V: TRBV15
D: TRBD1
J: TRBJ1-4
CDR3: CATSGDRVIVGEKLFF

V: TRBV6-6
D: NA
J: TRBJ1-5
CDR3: CASSSFGSLSNQPQHF

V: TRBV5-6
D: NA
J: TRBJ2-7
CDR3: CASSLEGGGYEQYF

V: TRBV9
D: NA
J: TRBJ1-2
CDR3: CASSVPGQYYGYTF

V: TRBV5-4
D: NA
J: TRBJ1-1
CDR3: CASSLGGPNTEAFF

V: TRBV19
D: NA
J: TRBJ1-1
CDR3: CASSISGADTEAFF

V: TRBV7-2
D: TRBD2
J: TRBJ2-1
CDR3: CASSSRRLAGGNEQFF